This T cell receptor beta chain came from a study of OX40 agonist ivuxolimab in advanced cancers. Whole-study results and caveats: Partial responders dosed at 0.1-3.0 mg/kg displayed clonal expansion ranking among the lowest.

As regards this clone: Its antigen is unidentified.

This CDR3 region has 14 residues. Germline loops: CDR1 MNHEY, CDR2 SVGAGI. Trimming took off 7 bases at V and 4 bases at J, with 16 bases between the two ends. The data were produced by immunoSEQ multiplex PCR, yet TCRdb's version contains in-frame clones alone and is incomplete. Of under 80,000 clones listed, just over 85% are singletons. The sample was CD4+ or CD8+ T cells sorted from blood, taken in a trial of the OX40 agonist ivuxolimab. The chain is built from TRBV6-5 and TRBJ1-2, with a tentative D call TRBD1 (5 bases). The sequence was collected from an adult with an advanced solid tumor such as melanoma, head and neck, liver or kidney cancer. This CDR3 reads CASTPLQGTYGYTF. The CDR3 nucleotides are TGTGCCAGCACTCCCCTCCAGGGAACCTATGGCTACACCTTC.